The 7 T cell receptor beta chains below all came from one sample that was sequenced in a study of T cells after yellow fever vaccination. TCRdb reprocessed the 5' RACE reads with MiXCR, giving one entry per CDR3 protein. The profile shows 120,000 or so distinct CDR3 sequences, roughly 15% of them singletons. The sample was CD8+ T cells sorted from PBMCs, taken 5 days after the yellow fever booster vaccination. The receptors derive from a man aged 18 to 35 who received the YFV17D yellow fever vaccine.

The V gene is TRBV12-3 or TRBV12-4, the J gene TRBJ2-5; D unclear. This CDR3 is built from 15 residues. The V gene lost 6 bases and the J gene lost 2 bases, with 16 bases spanning the gap. CDR3 residues: CASSPWVAEQETQYF. The CDR3 DNA sequence: TGTGCCAGCAGCCCTTGGGTCGCGGAGCAAGAGACCCAGTACTTC.

The chain carries TRBV6-2 or TRBV6-3 and TRBJ2-7, with TRBD1 identical over 7 bases. Germline V gene sequence: CDR1 MNHEY, CDR2 SVGEGT. The CDR3 is 14 residues long. The J segment lost 2 bases and the V segment lost 5 bases, leaving 6 bases of the junction unmatched. CDR3: CASSPPTGPYEQYV. The CDR3 DNA reads TGTGCCAGCAGTCCTCCGACAGGGCCCTACGAGCAGTACGTC.

This clonotype was counted a few times. This rearrangement joins TRBV27 to TRBJ2-7; a possible D gene is TRBD2 (7 bases). Trimming cost V 7 bases and J 0 bases, with 10 bases left between them. The CDR3 spans 13 residues. Germline V lookup: CDR1 MNHEY, CDR2 SMNVEV (reference sequence). CDR3 sequence reads: CASMGGASYEQYF. In DNA, the CDR3 is TGTGCCAGCATGGGGGGGGCCTCCTACGAGCAGTACTTC.

This sequence joins TRBV27 and TRBJ2-2, with D perhaps TRBD1 (5 bases). The CDR3 is 15 residues long. The germline CDR1 and CDR2 sequences are MNHEY and SMNVEV (reference sequence). V lost 3 bases, J lost 6 bases, and 14 bases lay in between. Here the CDR3 reads CASSFIREGAGELFF. The CDR3 DNA follows: TGTGCCAGCAGTTTCATCAGGGAAGGAGCCGGGGAGCTGTTTTTT.

The sample holds a few counts of this clonotype. V gene TRBV6-2 or TRBV6-3 combines with J gene TRBJ2-7; D perhaps matches TRBD2 (5 bases). V lost 3 bases to trimming and J lost 0 bases, with 9 bases between them. CDR1 MNHEY and CDR2 SVGEGT come from the germline V gene. The CDR3 is made up of 14 amino acids. Written as DNA, the CDR3 is TGTGCCAGCAGTTATGAGGGAAGCTCCTACGAGCAGTACGTC. Its protein is CASSYEGSSYEQYV.

This clonotype was picked up a small number of times. V gene TRBV6-6 combines with J gene TRBJ2-3; no clear D. Per germline, CDR1 MNHNY and CDR2 SVGAGI (reference sequence). The CDR3 is 18 amino acids. V dropped 5 bases and J dropped 4 bases, with 25 bases sitting between them. The chain's CDR3 is CASSAPRTRDYPSDTQYF. The DNA of the CDR3 is TGTGCCAGCAGTGCCCCGCGGACCCGTGATTACCCTTCAGATACGCAGTATTTT.

The CDR3 is CASSLRDRYEQYF. DNA for the CDR3: TGTGCCAGCAGCTTACGTGACCGCTACGAGCAGTACTTC. The chain uses TRBV11-3 and TRBJ2-7; D uncertain. The CDR3 is 13 amino acids. V dropped 2 bases and J dropped 3 bases, with 8 bases sitting between them. Germline lookup yields CDR1 SGHNT and CDR2 YENEEA.